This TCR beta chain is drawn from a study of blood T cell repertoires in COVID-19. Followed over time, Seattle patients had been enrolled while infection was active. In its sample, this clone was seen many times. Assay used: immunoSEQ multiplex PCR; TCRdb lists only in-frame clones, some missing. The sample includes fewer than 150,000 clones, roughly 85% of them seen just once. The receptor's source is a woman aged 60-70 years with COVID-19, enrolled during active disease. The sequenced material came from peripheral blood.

The CDR3 bases are TGTGCCAGCAGCCTGCAACACGGAGGGGACACCGGGGAGCTGTTTTTT. As protein: CASSLQHGGDTGELFF. V and J are TRBV5-4 and TRBJ2-2; TRBD2 might be the D (6 bases). Trimming removed 4 bases from V and 3 bases from J, with 16 bases in between. Germline V gives CDR1 SGHNT, CDR2 YYREEE (reference sequence). The CDR3 runs to 16 residues.